This T cell receptor beta chain was sequenced in a study of beta chain features in type 1 diabetes. Findings and limits, study-wide: Naive, central memory and Treg TCRB repertoires appeared more alike in patients than in healthy donors. A moderate, significant TCRB CDR3 shortening appeared in type 1 diabetes across four CD4+ subsets. The study left unresolved whether HLA type influences TCRB rearrangement.

The CDR3 is 16 residues long. Trimming took 4 bases from V and 0 from J, leaving 13 bases between them. The germline V gene has CDR1 KGHSH and CDR2 LQKENI. The sequenced template was cDNA made from the entire isolated RNA. The repertoire was sequenced with immunoSEQ multiplex PCR; TCRdb's copy has only in-frame clones and lacks some. The sample gives around 500,000 clones, more than 9.5% of which show up once; about 0.045% is in the top ten. As for this clone: Its antigen is not identified.

Sequences were obtained from naive CD4+ T cells from blood. V gene TRBV18 combines with J gene TRBJ2-4; D possibly matches TRBD1 or TRBD2 (6 bases each). This receptor was taken from a woman aged 18-30 years in good health. CDR3 coding DNA: TGTGCCAGCTCACGGGGGCAGGGACTAGCCAAAAACATTCAGTACTTC. It translates to CASSRGQGLAKNIQYF.